This T cell receptor beta chain was observed in a study of regulatory T cells in long-lasting Graves disease. Findings and caveats of the study: Tissue studied was limited to peripheral blood, excluding thyroid tissue. Comparison showed that persistent patients shared more public clonotypes (around 3,000) than new patients (about 880).

Time point reported: newly diagnosed GD, antithyroid drugs for less than 3 months. Preparation of the TCR library used RNA extracted from PBMCs. Criteria from the American Thyroid Association guidelines were applied to diagnose Graves' disease. With iRepertoire HTBI primers and Arm-PCR of CDR3 regions, TCR beta libraries were built. TCRdb used MiXCR to reprocess the multiplex PCR reads, holding one entry per CDR3 protein. The sample lists hundreds of thousands of distinct CDR3 sequences; roughly 15% were seen once. To note about this clonotype: Its antigen is as yet unknown.

CDR3 length: 16 residues. Germline-derived CDR1 and CDR2 are SNHLY and FYNNEI. Trimming took 4 bases from V and 5 from J; bases not matched to a gene: 9. This same sample was also taken into another study, of T cells in Graves' hyperthyroidism and ophthalmopathy. From that report: First-round RT-PCR with HTBI primers amplified the TCR CDR3 region.

The gene calls are TRBV2 and TRBJ2-3; TRBD1 agrees at 10 bases. The source of this sequence is a woman under 40 with Graves disease. The material was peripheral blood mononuclear cells (PBMCs), obtained at new diagnosis, from a patient treated with antithyroid drugs. The CDR3 sequence: CASSVVGQGLRDTQYF. The CDR3 DNA reads as TGTGCCAGCAGTGTTGTGGGACAGGGGTTACGAGATACGCAGTATTTT.